Listed below are T cell receptor beta chains from one sample, sequenced in a study of somatic mutations in cytotoxic T cells in rheumatoid arthritis. TCRdb keeps only in-frame clones here, not all; method: immunoSEQ multiplex PCR. This sample has 3,000 to 4,500 clones, with approximately 74% found just once. The sample was CD8+ T cells sorted from blood. Receptors originate from an adult with rheumatoid arthritis. The CDR3 runs from the conserved cysteine through the conserved F or W. Fields, in order: V gene, CDR3 length, J gene, CDR3 protein.

TRBV6-1	13	TRBJ2-7	CASQGQGIDEQYF
TRBV5-4	14	TRBJ2-7	CASSPGQGPYEQYF
TRBV7-6	14	TRBJ2-2	CASSRSGNTGELFF
TRBV5-5	14	TRBJ1-6	CASSLGGYGSPLHF
TRBV28	15	TRBJ1-4	CASSQPGQANEKLFF
TRBV13	17	TRBJ2-1	CASSSPGTSGNNNEQFF
TRBV29-1	11	TRBJ1-1	CSVRQGAEAFF
TRBV19	13	TRBJ1-1	CASSIAGTTEAFF
TRBV6-5	12	TRBJ1-3	CATRRPGNTIYF
TRBV4-2	15	TRBJ1-6	CASSSGDLHGSPLHF
TRBV15	15	TRBJ1-1	CATSKTGGMNTEAFF
TRBV27	15	TRBJ2-7	CASSLRATGLDEQYF
TRBV29-1	15	TRBJ2-1	CSVVSGSTAANEQFF
TRBV6-5	13	TRBJ2-2	CASVSRDAGELFF
TRBV12-5	14	TRBJ2-1	CASATSRGYNEQFF
TRBV11-2	14	TRBJ2-2	CASSLVGDTGELFF
TRBV12-5	16	TRBJ2-7	CASGLPGPSGLYEQYF
TRBV11-2	15	TRBJ2-7	CASCLGPGPSYEQYF
TRBV28	16	TRBJ2-2	CASSSRQGAMTGELFF
TRBV5-8	12	TRBJ1-5	CASQRGNQPQHF
TRBV5-6	14	TRBJ1-5	CASSYGGQGAPQHF
TRBV30	14	TRBJ2-7	CAWSVNRLDYEQYF
TRBV7-9	16	TRBJ2-7	CASSPIKGGLSYEQYF
TRBV7-6	15	TRBJ1-6	CASSSRTGDNSPLHF
TRBV9	12	TRBJ2-1	CASSVTQGEQFF
TRBV27	14	TRBJ1-5	CASSIRGSNQPQHF
TRBV5-6	13	TRBJ2-3	CASSPDREDTQYF
TRBV5-5	15	TRBJ1-4	CASSLVGAAFEKLFF
TRBV14	13	TRBJ2-1	CASSQDNYNEQFF